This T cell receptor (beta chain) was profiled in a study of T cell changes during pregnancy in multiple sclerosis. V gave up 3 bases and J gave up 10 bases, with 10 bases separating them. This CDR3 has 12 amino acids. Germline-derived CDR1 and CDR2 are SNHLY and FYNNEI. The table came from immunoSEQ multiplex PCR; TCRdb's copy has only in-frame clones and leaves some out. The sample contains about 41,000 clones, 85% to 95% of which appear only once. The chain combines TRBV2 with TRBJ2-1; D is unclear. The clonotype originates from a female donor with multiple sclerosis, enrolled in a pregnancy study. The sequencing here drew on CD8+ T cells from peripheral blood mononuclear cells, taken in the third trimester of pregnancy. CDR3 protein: CASSDELIEQFF. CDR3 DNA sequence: TGTGCCAGCAGTGACGAGCTTATCGAGCAGTTCTTC.